This TCR beta chain was sequenced during a study of T cell responses to AZD1222 COVID-19 vaccine. General study results and limits: At 160-218 and 743-854, vaccine-associated CD4 TCRs were dominant, and they spanned spike. Spike-specific TCR depth and breadth grew after two AZD1222 doses. Only a handful of AZD1222 recipients tested seropositive at baseline.

The table came from immunoSEQ multiplex PCR; TCRdb's copy has only in-frame clones and leaves some out. The sample consists of 110,000 or so clones, 90% of them appearing once. For this clone: Its antigen is not identified.

Germline CDR1 SGDLS, CDR2 YYNGEE. With 10 bases clipped from V and 2 bases from J, the junction kept 4 bases outside the gene matches. This CDR3 is built from 13 residues. This chain uses TRBV9 with TRBJ2-3, with TRBD1 matching 10 bases. This TCR was recovered from an adult who received the MenACWY meningococcal vaccine as a control. Sequences were derived from peripheral blood, sampled 28 days after the second dose of the MenACWY control vaccine. CDR3 bases: TGTGCCGGGGGACAGGGGAACACAGATACGCAGTATTTT. It encodes CAGGQGNTDTQYF.